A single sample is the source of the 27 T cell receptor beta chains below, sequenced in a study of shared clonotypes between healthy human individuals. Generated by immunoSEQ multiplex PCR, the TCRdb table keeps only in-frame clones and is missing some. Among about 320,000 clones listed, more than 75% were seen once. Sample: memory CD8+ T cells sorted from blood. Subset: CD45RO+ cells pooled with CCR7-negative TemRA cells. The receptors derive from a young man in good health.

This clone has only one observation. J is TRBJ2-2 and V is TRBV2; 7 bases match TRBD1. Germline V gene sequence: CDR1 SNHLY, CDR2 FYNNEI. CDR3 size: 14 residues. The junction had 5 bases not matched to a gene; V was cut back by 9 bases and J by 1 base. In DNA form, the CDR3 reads TGTGCCAGTGACGGGACAGAGAACACCGGGGAGCTGTTTTTT. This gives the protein CASDGTENTGELFF.

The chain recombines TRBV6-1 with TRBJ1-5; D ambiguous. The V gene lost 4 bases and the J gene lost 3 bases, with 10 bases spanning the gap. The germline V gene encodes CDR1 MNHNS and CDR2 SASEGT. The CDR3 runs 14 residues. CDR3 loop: CASSGAGFNQPQHF. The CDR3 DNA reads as TGTGCCAGCAGTGGGGCAGGCTTCAATCAGCCCCAGCATTTT.

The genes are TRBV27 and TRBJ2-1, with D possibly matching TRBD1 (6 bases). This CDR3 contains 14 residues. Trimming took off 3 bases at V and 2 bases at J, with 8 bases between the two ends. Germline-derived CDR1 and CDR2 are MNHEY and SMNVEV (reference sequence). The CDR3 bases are TGTGCCAGCAGTTTGGGACAAACCTACAATGAGCAGTTCTTC. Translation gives CASSLGQTYNEQFF.

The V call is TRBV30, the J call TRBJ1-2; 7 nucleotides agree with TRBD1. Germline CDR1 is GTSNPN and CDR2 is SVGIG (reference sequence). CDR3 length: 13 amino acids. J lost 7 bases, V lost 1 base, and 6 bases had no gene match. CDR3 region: CAWSETGAGGYTF. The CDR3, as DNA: TGTGCCTGGAGTGAAACAGGGGCGGGTGGCTACACCTTC.

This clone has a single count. CDR3 amino acids: CASSFQKGVRPPNEQYF. Here the CDR3 DNA reads TGTGCCAGCAGCTTCCAAAAGGGGGTACGGCCTCCTAACGAGCAGTACTTC. The gene calls are TRBV7-9 and TRBJ2-7, with D possibly TRBD1 on 6 matching bases. The CDR3 spans 17 residues. Germline V gene lookup returns CDR1 SEHNR and CDR2 FQNEAQ (reference sequence). The V end lost 3 bases, the J end lost 5 bases, and 23 bases lay between the germline ends.

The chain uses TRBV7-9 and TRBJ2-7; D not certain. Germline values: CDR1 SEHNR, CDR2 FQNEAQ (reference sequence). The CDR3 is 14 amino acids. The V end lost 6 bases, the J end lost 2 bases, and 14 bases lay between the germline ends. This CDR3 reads CASRPASPTYEQYF. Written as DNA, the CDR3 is TGTGCCAGCAGGCCGGCTTCTCCGACCTACGAGCAGTACTTC.

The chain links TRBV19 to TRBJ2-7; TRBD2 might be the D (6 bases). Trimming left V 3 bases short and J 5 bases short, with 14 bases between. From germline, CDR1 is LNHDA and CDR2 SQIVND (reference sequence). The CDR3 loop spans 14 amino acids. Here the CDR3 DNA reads TGTGCCAGTAGTATTTGGGAAAGGAGGGACGAGCAGTACTTC. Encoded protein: CASSIWERRDEQYF.

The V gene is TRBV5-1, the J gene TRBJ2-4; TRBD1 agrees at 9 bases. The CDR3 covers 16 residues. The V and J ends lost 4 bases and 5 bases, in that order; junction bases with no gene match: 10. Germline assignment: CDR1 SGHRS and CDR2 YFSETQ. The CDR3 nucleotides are TGCGCCAGCAGCCCATTGAGACAGGGGGGAGAAAACATTCAGTACTTC. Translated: CASSPLRQGGENIQYF.

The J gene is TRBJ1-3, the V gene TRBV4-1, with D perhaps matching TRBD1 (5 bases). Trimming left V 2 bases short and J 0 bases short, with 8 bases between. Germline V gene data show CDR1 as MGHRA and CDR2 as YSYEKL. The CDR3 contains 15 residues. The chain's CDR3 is CASSQTGLSGNTIYF. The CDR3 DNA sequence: TGCGCCAGCAGCCAAACAGGCCTCTCTGGAAACACCATATATTTT.

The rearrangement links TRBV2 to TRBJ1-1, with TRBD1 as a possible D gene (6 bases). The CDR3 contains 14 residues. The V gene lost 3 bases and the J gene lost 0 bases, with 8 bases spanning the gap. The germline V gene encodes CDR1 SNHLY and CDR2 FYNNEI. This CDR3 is CASSDRGMNTEAFF. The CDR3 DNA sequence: TGTGCCAGCAGTGACAGGGGCATGAACACTGAAGCTTTCTTT.

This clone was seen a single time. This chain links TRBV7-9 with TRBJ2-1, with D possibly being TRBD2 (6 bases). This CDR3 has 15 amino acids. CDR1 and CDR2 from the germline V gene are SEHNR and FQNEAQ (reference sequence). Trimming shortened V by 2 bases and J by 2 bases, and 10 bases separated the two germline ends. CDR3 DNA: TGTGCCAGCAGCTTAACTAGCAACCCCTACAATGAGCAGTTCTTC. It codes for CASSLTSNPYNEQFF.

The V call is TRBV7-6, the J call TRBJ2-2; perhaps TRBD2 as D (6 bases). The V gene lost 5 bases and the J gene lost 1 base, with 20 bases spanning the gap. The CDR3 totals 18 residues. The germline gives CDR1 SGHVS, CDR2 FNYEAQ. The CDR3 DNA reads TGTGCCAGCAGCCCTCTGGGCGGGGTAGCCATGAACACCGGGGAGCTGTTTTTT. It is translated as CASSPLGGVAMNTGELFF.

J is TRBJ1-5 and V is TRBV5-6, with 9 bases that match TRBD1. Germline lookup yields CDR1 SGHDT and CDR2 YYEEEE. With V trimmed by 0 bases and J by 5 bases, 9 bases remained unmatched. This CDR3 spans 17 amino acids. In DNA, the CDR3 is TGTGCCAGCAGCTTGGGACAGGGGGTCCGTAAGGATCAGCCCCAGCATTTT. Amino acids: CASSLGQGVRKDQPQHF.

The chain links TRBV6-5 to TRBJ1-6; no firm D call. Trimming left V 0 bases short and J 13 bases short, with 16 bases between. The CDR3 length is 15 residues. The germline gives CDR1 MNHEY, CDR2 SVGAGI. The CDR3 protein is CASSYSRHGSVPLHF. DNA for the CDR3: TGTGCCAGCAGTTACTCCCGACACGGTTCGGTCCCCCTCCACTTT.

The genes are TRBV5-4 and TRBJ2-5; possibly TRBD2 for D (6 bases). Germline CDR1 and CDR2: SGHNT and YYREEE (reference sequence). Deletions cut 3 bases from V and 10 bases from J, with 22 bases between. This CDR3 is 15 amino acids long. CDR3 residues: CASSSSDRRGAGQYF. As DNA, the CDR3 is TGTGCCAGCAGCTCTTCCGATAGGAGGGGAGCGGGCCAGTACTTC.

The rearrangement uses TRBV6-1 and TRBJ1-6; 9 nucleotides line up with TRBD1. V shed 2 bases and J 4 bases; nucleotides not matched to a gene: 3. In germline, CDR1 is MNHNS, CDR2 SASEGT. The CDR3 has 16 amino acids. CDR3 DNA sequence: TGTGCCAGCAGTGAAATCGGACAGGGGTATAATTCACCCCTCCACTTT. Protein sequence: CASSEIGQGYNSPLHF.

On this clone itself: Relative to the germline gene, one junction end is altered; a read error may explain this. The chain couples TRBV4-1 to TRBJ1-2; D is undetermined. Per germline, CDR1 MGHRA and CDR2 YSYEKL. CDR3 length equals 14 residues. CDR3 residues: CASSQDGDGGVGSF. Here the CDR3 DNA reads TGCGCCAGCAGCCAAGACGGGGATGGCGGGGTTGGTAGCTTC.

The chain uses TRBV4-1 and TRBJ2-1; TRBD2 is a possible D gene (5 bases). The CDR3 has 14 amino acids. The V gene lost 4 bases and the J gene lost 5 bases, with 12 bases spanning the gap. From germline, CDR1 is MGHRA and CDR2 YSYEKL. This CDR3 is CASSPRRLNNEQFF. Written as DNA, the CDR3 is TGCGCCAGCAGCCCCAGGAGGCTCAACAATGAGCAGTTCTTC.

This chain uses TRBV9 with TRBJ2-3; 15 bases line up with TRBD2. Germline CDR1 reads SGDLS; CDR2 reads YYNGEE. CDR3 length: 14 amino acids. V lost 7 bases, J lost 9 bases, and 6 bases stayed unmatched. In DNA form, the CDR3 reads TGTGCCAGCGTCCCGGGACTAGCGGGGGGCACGCAGTATTTT. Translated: CASVPGLAGGTQYF.

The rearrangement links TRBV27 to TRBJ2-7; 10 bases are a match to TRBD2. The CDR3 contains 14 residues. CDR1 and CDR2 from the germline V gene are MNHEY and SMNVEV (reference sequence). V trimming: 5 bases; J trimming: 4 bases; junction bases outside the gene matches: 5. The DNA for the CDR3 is TGTGCCAGCAGTGCGAGCGGGGGGGCGTACGAGCAGTACTTC. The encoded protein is CASSASGGAYEQYF.

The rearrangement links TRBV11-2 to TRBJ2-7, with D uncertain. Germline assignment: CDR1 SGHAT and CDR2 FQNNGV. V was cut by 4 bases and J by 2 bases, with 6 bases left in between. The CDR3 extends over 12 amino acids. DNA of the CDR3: TGTGCCAGCAGCTGGAATGCCTACGAGCAGTACTTC. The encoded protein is CASSWNAYEQYF.

The chain's CDR3 is CASSPPGGGQPQHF. The DNA for the CDR3 is TGTGCCAGCTCACCACCGGGGGGAGGGCAGCCCCAGCATTTT. The chain is built from TRBV18 and TRBJ1-5; a possible D gene is TRBD1 (5 bases). V was pared by 0 bases and J by 7 bases, with 10 bases between. CDR3 size: 14 residues. CDR1 is KGHSH, CDR2 LQKENI, per germline.

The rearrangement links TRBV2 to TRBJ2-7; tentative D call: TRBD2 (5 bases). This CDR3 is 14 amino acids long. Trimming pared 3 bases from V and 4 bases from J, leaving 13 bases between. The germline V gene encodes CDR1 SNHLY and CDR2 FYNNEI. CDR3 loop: CASSDGSGGYEQYF. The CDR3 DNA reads TGTGCCAGCAGTGATGGGAGCGGTGGATACGAGCAGTACTTC. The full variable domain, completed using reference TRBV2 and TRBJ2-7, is EPEVTQTPSHQVTQMGQEVILRCVPISNHLYFYWYRQILGQKVEFLVSFYNNEISEKSEIFDDQFSVERPDGSNFTLKIRSTKLEDSAMYFCASSDGSGGYEQYFGPGTRLTVT.

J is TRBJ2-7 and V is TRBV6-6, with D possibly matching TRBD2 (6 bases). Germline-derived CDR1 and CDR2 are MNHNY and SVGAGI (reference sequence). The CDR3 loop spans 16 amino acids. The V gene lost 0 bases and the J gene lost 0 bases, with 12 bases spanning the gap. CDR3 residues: CASSYSDGGSSYEQYF. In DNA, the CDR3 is TGTGCCAGCAGTTACTCCGACGGGGGAAGCTCCTACGAGCAGTACTTC.

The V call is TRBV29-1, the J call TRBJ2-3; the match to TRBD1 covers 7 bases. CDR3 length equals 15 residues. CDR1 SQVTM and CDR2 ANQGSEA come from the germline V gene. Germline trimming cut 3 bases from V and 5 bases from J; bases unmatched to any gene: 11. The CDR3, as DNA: TGCAGCGTTGAGGGCTTAGAGGGGGCGGTAGATACGCAGTATTTT. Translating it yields CSVEGLEGAVDTQYF.

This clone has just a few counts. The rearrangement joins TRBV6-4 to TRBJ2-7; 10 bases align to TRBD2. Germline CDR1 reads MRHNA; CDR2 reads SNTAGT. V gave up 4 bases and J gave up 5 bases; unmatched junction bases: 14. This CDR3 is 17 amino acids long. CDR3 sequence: CASSVERGGVSPHEQYF. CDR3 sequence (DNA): TGTGCCAGCAGTGTGGAGCGGGGGGGCGTCTCCCCCCACGAGCAGTACTTC.

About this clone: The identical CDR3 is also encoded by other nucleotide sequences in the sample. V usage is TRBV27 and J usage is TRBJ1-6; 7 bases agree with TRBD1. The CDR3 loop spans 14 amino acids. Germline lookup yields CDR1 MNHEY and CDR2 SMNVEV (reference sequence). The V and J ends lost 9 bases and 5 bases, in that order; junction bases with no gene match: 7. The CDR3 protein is CASRTGTDNSPLHF. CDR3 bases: TGTGCCAGTAGAACCGGGACAGATAATTCACCCCTCCACTTT.